This T cell receptor (beta chain) comes out of a study of CD8 T cells in ankylosing spondylitis. As for this clonotype: Its cognate antigen is unknown. A clone one base away is much larger, so this may be a read error.

The germline V gene has CDR1 DFQATT and CDR2 SNEGSKA (reference sequence). This CDR3 is 17 amino acids long. Generation of TCR beta libraries employed quantitative 5'-RACE incorporating molecular barcodes. TCRdb reprocessed the 5' RACE reads via MiXCR and lists one record per CDR3 protein. Of 40,000 to 55,000 distinct CDR3 sequences listed, 6.5% to 8% were seen once; the top ten hold over 6.5%. Overall study findings and caveats: Disease-linked clones bore a CD8+ phenotype, appearing relatively rarely in peripheral blood. In ankylosing spondylitis patients, matched synovial fluid reportedly showed significant enrichment of disease-linked clones. Characteristic of ankylosing spondylitis blood, it appeared, was a TCR beta motif comprising about eight highly homologous variants.

The chain carries TRBV20-1 and TRBJ1-4; 9 bases agree with TRBD1. This receptor was taken from a female donor with ankylosing spondylitis or in good health (not recorded which). The sample was blood, either unsorted or a sorted T cell fraction (not recorded which). CDR3 bases: TGCTGTGCTAGAAGGGCGGACAGGGGTAGAGCTAATGAAAAACTGTTTTTT. Protein product: CCARRADRGRANEKLFF.